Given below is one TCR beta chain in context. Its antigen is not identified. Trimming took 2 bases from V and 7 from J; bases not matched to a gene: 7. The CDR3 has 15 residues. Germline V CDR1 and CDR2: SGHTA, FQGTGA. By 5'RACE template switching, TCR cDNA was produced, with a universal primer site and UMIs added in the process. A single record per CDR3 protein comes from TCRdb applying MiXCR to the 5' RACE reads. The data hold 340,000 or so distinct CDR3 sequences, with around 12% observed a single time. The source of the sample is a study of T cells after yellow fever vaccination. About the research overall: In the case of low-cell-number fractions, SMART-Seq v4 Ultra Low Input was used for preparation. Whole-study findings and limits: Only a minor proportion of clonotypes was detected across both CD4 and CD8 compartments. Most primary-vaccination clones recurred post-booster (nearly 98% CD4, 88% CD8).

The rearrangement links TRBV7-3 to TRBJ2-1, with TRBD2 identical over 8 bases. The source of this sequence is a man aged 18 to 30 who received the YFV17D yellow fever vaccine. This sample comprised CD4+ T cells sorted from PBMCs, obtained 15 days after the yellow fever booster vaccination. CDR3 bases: TGTGCCAGCAGCTTACAAGCGGGGGTTATAAATGAGCAGTTCTTC. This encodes CASSLQAGVINEQFF.